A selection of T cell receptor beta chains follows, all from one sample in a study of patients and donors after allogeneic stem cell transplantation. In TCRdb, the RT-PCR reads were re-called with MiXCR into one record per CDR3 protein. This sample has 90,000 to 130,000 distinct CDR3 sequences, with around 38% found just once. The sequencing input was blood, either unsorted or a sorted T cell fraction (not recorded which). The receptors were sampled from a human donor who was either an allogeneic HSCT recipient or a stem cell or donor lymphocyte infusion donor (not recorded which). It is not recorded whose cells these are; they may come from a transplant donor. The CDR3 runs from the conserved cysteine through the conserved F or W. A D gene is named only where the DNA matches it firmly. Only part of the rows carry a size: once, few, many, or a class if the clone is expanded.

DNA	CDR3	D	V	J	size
TGTGCCAGCACCCCGAATAGGTCCGGTAACGAGCAGTACTTC	CASTPNRSGNEQYF	-	TRBV6-5	TRBJ2-7	-
TGCAGTGCTAAACCTCGGACAGAAGGAAGTTCACCCCTCCACTTT	CSAKPRTEGSSPLHF	-	TRBV20-1	TRBJ1-6	few
TGCGGCCCTCGGGACTACAATGAGCAGTTCTTC	CGPRDYNEQFF	-	TRBV20-1	TRBJ2-1	-
TGTGCCAGCAGTTCGGCGGGAGGGCCGATCGGGGAGCTGTTTTTT	CASSSAGGPIGELFF	TRBD2	TRBV12-3/TRBV12-4	TRBJ2-2	-
TGCGCCAGCAGCCAAGTGGACAGGGACACAGATACGCAGTATTTT	CASSQVDRDTDTQYF	TRBD1	TRBV4-3	TRBJ2-3	few
TGCAGTGCTAGGGCCACCGACAGGGAATGGGAGCAGTACTTC	CSARATDREWEQYF	TRBD1	TRBV20-1	TRBJ2-7	few
TGTGCCAGCAGTTACCTTCGGGGCGCGGGTGGCTACACCTTC	CASSYLRGAGGYTF	-	TRBV6-2/TRBV6-3	TRBJ1-2	few
TGTGCCAGCAGACCCGATACCTACGAGCAGTACTTC	CASRPDTYEQYF	-	TRBV28	TRBJ2-7	once
TGCAGCGCCGAGGGGAGGTCCGCTGAAGCTTTCTTT	CSAEGRSAEAFF	-	TRBV29-1	TRBJ1-1	few
TGTGCCAGCAGTTTATCTCCACTAGCGGCCCCCTCCTACGAGCAGTACTTC	CASSLSPLAAPSYEQYF	TRBD2	TRBV27	TRBJ2-7	-
TGTGCCACCAGCAGAGATGAAGGGTACAATGAGCAGTTCTTC	CATSRDEGYNEQFF	-	TRBV15	TRBJ2-1	-
TGCAGTGCTTGGACTAGCGGGAGAACCCACGAGCAGTACTTC	CSAWTSGRTHEQYF	TRBD2	TRBV20-1	TRBJ2-7	-
TGTGCCAGCAGCTTAAGTCTTTGGAGGCAGTTCTTC	CASSLSLWRQFF	-	TRBV7-2	TRBJ2-1	-
TGTGCCACCAGTGACTCCGGGACAGGGGGCTACAATGAGCAGTTCTTC	CATSDSGTGGYNEQFF	TRBD1	TRBV24-1	TRBJ2-1	-
TGTGCCAGCTCACTGGGACAGTTGGAGACCCAGTACTTC	CASSLGQLETQYF	TRBD1	TRBV18	TRBJ2-5	-
TGCGCCAGCAGCCAAGCGGTGTGGGGAGTTACCTACAATGAGCAGTTCTTC	CASSQAVWGVTYNEQFF	-	TRBV4-3	TRBJ2-1	few
TGTGCCAGCAGTCCGCGGCAAACTAGGATGGACTACGAGCAGTACTTC	CASSPRQTRMDYEQYF	-	TRBV12-3/TRBV12-4	TRBJ2-7	-
TGTGCCAGCAGTTTTGCTGCCGGGACTAGGAGTTACGAGCAGTACTTC	CASSFAAGTRSYEQYF	TRBD2	TRBV28	TRBJ2-7	-
TGTGCCAGCAGCTTAGAACAGGGCTGGAGGGGCTACACCTTC	CASSLEQGWRGYTF	-	TRBV7-2	TRBJ1-2	-
TGTGCCAGCAGTGAAAGGGGGCTCCCTAATGAAAAACTGTTTTTT	CASSERGLPNEKLFF	TRBD1	TRBV6-5	TRBJ1-4	few
TGTGCCAGCAGTTACGGGGGGACAGATACGCAGTATTTT	CASSYGGTDTQYF	-	TRBV6-5	TRBJ2-3	few
TGTGCCAGCTCCCTACTAGCTTACTACAATGAGCAGTTCTTC	CASSLLAYYNEQFF	-	TRBV18	TRBJ2-1	-
TGTGCCAGCAGCTTAGTCGGCCATGAGCAGTTCTTC	CASSLVGHEQFF	-	TRBV7-2	TRBJ2-1	-
TGTGCCAGCAGCTTAGCGGGTGCAACTAATGAAAAACTGTTTTTT	CASSLAGATNEKLFF	-	TRBV11-2	TRBJ1-4	few
TGTGCCAGCAGCTTAGGGGGACTTTATGGCTACACCTTC	CASSLGGLYGYTF	-	TRBV7-2	TRBJ1-2	few
TGTGCCAGCAGTTCAGGGACAGGGAAGCGGGAGGGCGTCAATGAGCAGTTCTTC	CASSSGTGKREGVNEQFF	-	TRBV28	TRBJ2-1	few
TGTGCCAGCAGTTTAAGGCATCTTTACGAGCAGTACTTC	CASSLRHLYEQYF	-	TRBV12-3/TRBV12-4	TRBJ2-7	-
TGTGCCAGCAGCTTGGGACCGGGACTAGCGTCAATCCGCTCCTACAATGAGCAGTTCTTC	CASSLGPGLASIRSYNEQFF	TRBD2	TRBV7-3	TRBJ2-1	-
TGTGCCAGCAGTCTTCTTCATACAGGGCCTTTTTTCTATGGCTACACCTTC	CASSLLHTGPFFYGYTF	-	TRBV9	TRBJ1-2	-
TGCGCCAGCAGCCAAGAGGTTCCCATCTCTAACACCGGGGAGCTGTTTTTT	CASSQEVPISNTGELFF	-	TRBV4-3	TRBJ2-2	-
TGTGCCAGCAGTCAAAAAGCGGGAGTCCCTGATACGCAGTATTTT	CASSQKAGVPDTQYF	TRBD2	TRBV28	TRBJ2-3	-
TGCAGTGCTCAGGGACTAGCGGGAGGGACCACAGATACGCGGTATTTT	CSAQGLAGGTTDTRYF	TRBD2	TRBV20-1	TRBJ2-3	-
TGCGCCAGCAGTGAGTTTCGGAGGAACACCGGGGAGCTGTTTTTT	CASSEFRRNTGELFF	-	TRBV10-1	TRBJ2-2	-
TGTGCCAGCATGGGCAGGGTATCTAATTCACCCCTCCACTTT	CASMGRVSNSPLHF	-	TRBV2	TRBJ1-6	-
TGCAGCGTTGACAGGCACAATGAGCAGTTCTTC	CSVDRHNEQFF	-	TRBV29-1	TRBJ2-1	-
TGTGCCAGCAGTCGATTTAACTATGGCTACACCTTC	CASSRFNYGYTF	-	TRBV6-2/TRBV6-3	TRBJ1-2	few
TGCAGTGCTAGTGGGGACACCGCTGGAAACACCATATATTTT	CSASGDTAGNTIYF	-	TRBV20-1	TRBJ1-3	-
TGTGCCAGCAAGCGACTAGGTGCCCGCCCAGATACGCAGTATTTT	CASKRLGARPDTQYF	-	TRBV6-2/TRBV6-3	TRBJ2-3	-
TGCAGTGCAAAGACACTTGATAATTCACCCCTCCACTTT	CSAKTLDNSPLHF	-	TRBV20-1	TRBJ1-6	few
TGTGCCAGCAGCCGAGGACTGTATAGCAATCAGCCCCAGCATTTT	CASSRGLYSNQPQHF	-	TRBV3-1	TRBJ1-5	-
TGCAGCGGCCGAAGGGGGGGGCCTTACGAGCAGTACTTC	CSGRRGGPYEQYF	-	TRBV29-1	TRBJ2-7	-
TGTGCTAGCAGCTTAGAGCAGAACACCGGGGAGCTGTTTTTT	CASSLEQNTGELFF	-	TRBV7-7	TRBJ2-2	-
TGTGCCAGCAGCTTAGGAGGGGAGGAAAAACTGTTTTTT	CASSLGGEEKLFF	-	TRBV7-9	TRBJ1-4	-
TGCAGTGCTCTCCGGGACAGAGAAGCTTTCTTT	CSALRDREAFF	TRBD1	TRBV20-1	TRBJ1-1	many
TGTGCCAGCCGTAACAGGGTGAACACTGAAGCTTTCTTT	CASRNRVNTEAFF	-	TRBV27	TRBJ1-1	few
TGTGCCAGCAGTTACGACTCGAGAGATACGCAGTATTTT	CASSYDSRDTQYF	-	TRBV6-2/TRBV6-3	TRBJ2-3	-
TGCGCCAGCAGCCAAGATTTTCCGGGGGAGCTGTTTTTT	CASSQDFPGELFF	-	TRBV4-3	TRBJ2-2	-
TGTGCCAGCAGCCTACAGCAGGGTGGTGTCGGGGAGCTGTTTTTT	CASSLQQGGVGELFF	-	TRBV12-3/TRBV12-4	TRBJ2-2	-
TGCAGTGCTTTCGCAGCGATCTATGGCTACACCTTC	CSAFAAIYGYTF	-	TRBV20-1	TRBJ1-2	many
TGTGCCACCAGTGATTCACAGCTCGTCGGCTACAATGAGCAGTTCTTC	CATSDSQLVGYNEQFF	-	TRBV24-1	TRBJ2-1	-